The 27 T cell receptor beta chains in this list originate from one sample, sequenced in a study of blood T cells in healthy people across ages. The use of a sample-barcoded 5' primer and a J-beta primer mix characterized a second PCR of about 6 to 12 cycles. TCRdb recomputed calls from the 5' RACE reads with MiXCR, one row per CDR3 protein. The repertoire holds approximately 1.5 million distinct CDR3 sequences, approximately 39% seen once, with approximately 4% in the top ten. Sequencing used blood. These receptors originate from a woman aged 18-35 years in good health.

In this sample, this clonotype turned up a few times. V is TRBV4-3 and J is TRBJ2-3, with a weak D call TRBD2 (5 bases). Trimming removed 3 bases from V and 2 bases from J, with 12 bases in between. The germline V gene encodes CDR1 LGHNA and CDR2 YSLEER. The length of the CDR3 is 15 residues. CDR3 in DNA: TGCGCCAGCAGCCAGGAGGACGGACTCACAGATACGCAGTATTTT. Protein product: CASSQEDGLTDTQYF.

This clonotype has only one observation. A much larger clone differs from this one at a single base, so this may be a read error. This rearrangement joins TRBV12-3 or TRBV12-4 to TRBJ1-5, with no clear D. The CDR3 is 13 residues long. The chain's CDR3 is CACSVMEGKPQHF. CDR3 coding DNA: TGTGCCTGCAGTGTAATGGAGGGAAAGCCCCAGCATTTT.

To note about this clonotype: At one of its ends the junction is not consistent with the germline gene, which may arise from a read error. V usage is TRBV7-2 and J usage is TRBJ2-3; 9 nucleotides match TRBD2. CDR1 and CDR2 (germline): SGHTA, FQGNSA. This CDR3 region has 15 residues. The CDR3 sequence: CASSFRTSVADTRYF. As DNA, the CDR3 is TGTGCCAGCAGCTTCCGGACTAGCGTAGCAGATACGCGGTATTTT.

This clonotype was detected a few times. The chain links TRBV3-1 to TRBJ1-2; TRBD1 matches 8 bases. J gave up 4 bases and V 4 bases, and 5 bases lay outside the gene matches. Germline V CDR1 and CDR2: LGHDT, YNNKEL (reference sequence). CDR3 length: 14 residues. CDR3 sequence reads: CASSRAGGGYGYTF. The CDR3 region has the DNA TGTGCCAGCAGCCGGGCAGGGGGCGGCTATGGCTACACCTTC.

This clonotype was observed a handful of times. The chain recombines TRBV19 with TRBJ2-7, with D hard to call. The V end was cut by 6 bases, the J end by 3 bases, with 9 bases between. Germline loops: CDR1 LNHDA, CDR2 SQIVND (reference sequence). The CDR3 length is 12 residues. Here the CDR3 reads CASSMDDYEQYF. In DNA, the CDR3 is TGTGCCAGTAGCATGGACGACTACGAGCAGTACTTC.

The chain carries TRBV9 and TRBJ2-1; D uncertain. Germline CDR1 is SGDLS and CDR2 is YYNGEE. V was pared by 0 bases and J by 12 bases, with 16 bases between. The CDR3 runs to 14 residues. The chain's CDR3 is CASSVEDVRSGQFF. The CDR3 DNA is TGTGCCAGCAGCGTAGAAGATGTACGAAGTGGGCAGTTCTTC.

The CDR3 nucleotides read TGTGCCAGCAGTTACGTGACCCCGGAGGCTGAAGCTTTCTTT. Its protein is CASSYVTPEAEAFF. The chain uses TRBV6-2 or TRBV6-3 and TRBJ1-1; no clear D gene. This CDR3 spans 14 amino acids. Germline CDR1 MNHEY, CDR2 SVGEGT. Between the trimmed V and J ends, which lost 2 bases and 6 bases, there was a span of 13 bases.

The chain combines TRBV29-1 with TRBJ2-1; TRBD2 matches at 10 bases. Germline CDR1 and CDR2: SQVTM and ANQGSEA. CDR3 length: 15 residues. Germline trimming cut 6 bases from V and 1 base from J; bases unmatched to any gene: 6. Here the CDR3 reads CSVTKLAGSYNEQFF. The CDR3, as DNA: TGCAGCGTGACCAAACTAGCGGGGTCCTACAATGAGCAGTTCTTC.

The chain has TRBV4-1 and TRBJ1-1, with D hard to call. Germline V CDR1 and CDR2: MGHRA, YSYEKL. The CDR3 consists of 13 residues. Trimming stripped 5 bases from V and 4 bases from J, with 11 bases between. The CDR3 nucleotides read TGCGCCAGCAGCTCGCACCTCGGCACTGAAGCTTTCTTT. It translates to CASSSHLGTEAFF.

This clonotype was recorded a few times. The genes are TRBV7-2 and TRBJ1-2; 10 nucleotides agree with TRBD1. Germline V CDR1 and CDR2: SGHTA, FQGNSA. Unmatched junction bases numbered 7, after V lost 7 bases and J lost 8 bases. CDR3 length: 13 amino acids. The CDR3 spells CASTMTGGEGYTF. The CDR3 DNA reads TGTGCCAGCACCATGACAGGGGGCGAGGGCTACACCTTC.

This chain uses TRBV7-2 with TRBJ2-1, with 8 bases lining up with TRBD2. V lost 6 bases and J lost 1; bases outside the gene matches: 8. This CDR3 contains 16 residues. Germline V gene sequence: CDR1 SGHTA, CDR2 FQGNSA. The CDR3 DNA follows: TGTGCCAGCAGTCATCCGGGACTAGGATCCTACAATGAGCAGTTCTTC. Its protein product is CASSHPGLGSYNEQFF.

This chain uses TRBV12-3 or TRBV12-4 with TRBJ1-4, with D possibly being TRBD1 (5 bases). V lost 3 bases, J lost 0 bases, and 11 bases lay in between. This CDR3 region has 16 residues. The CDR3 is CASSFPGYATNEKLFF. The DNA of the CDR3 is TGTGCCAGCAGTTTCCCAGGGTATGCAACTAATGAAAAACTGTTTTTT.

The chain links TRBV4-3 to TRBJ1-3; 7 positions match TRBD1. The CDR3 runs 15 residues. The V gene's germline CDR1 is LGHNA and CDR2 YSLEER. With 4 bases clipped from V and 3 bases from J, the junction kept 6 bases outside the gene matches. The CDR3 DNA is TGCGCCAGCAGCCTAGGACAGGAAGGTGGAAACACCATATATTTT. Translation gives CASSLGQEGGNTIYF.

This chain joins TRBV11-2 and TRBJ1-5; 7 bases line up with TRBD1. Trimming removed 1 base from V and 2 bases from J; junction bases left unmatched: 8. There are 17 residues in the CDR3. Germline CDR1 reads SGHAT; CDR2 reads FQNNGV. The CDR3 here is CASSLGRGHGRNQPQHF. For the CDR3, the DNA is TGTGCCAGCAGCTTAGGGAGGGGGCACGGGCGCAATCAGCCCCAGCATTTT.

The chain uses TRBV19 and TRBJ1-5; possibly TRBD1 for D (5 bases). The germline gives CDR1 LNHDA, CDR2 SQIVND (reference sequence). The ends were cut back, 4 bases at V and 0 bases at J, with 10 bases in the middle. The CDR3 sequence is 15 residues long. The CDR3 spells CASSTNGGSNQPQHF. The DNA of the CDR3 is TGTGCCAGTAGTACCAACGGGGGTAGCAATCAGCCCCAGCATTTT.

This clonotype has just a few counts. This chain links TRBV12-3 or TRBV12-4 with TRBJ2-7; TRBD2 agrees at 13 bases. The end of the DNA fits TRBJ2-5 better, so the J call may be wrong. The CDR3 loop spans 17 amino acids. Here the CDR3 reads CASSPYPGLAGKETQYF. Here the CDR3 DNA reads TGTGCCAGCAGCCCTTACCCGGGACTAGCGGGAAAAGAGACCCAGTACTTC.

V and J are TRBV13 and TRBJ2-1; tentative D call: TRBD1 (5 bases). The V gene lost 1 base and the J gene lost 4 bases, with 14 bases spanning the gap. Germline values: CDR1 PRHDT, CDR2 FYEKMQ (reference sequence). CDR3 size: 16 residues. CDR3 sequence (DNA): TGTGCCAGCAGCTTAGCGCAGGGCCGTATGTACAATGAGCAGTTCTTC. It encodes CASSLAQGRMYNEQFF.

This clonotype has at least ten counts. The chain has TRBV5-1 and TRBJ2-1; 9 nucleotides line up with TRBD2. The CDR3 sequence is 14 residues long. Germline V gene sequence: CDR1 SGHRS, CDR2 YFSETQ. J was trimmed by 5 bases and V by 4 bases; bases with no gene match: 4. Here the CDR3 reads CASSRTSVNNEQFF. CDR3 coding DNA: TGCGCCAGCAGCCGGACTAGCGTAAACAATGAGCAGTTCTTC.

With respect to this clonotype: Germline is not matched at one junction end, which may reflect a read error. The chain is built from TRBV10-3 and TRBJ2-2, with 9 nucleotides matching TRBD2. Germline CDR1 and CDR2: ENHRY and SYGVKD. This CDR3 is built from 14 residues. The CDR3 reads CATSAREGPGELFF. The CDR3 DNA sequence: TGTGCCACCAGTGCGCGGGAGGGCCCCGGGGAGCTGTTTTTT.

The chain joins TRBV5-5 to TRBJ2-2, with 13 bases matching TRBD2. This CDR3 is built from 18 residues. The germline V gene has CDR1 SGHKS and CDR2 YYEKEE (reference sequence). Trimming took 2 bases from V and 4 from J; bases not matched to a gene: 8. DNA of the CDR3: TGTGCCAGCAGCTTTACGAGACTAGCGGGAGGCGGCACCGGGGAGCTGTTTTTT. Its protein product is CASSFTRLAGGGTGELFF.

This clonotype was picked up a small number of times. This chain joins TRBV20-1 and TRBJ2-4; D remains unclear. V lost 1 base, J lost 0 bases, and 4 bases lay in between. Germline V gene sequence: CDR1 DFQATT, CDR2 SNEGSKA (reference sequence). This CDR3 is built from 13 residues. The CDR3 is CSARAEAKNIQYF. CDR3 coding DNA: TGCAGTGCTAGAGCAGAAGCCAAAAACATTCAGTACTTC.

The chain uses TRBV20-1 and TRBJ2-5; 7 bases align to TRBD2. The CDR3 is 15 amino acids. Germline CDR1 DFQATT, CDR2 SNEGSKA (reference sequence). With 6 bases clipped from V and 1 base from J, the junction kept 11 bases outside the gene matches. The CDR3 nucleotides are TGCAGTGCCCGGCGTGGGACTATTACCCAAGAGACCCAGTACTTC. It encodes CSARRGTITQETQYF.

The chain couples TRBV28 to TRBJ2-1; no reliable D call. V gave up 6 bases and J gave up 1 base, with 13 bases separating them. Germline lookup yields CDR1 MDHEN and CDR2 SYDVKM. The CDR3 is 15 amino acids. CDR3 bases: TGTGCCAGCAGCCAGGAGAAGTGGTCCTACAATGAGCAGTTCTTC. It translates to CASSQEKWSYNEQFF.

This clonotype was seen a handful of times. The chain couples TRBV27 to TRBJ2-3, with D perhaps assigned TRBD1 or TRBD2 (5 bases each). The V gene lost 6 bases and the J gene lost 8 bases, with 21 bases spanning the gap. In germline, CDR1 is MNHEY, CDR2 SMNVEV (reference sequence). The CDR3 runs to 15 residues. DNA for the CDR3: TGTGCCAGCAGGCTGGAGAGGGACGCCCCGCGTACGCAGTATTTT. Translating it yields CASRLERDAPRTQYF.

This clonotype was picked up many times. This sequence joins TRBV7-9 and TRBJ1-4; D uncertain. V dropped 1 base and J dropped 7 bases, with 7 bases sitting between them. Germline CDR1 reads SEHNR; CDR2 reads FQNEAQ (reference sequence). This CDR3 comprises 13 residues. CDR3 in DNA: TGTGCCAGCAGCTTAGGGGTTGGTGAAAAACTGTTTTTT. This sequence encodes CASSLGVGEKLFF.

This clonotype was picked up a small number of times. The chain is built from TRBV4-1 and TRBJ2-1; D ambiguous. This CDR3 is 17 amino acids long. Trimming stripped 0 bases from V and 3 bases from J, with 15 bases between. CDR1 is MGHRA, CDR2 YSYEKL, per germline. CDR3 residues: CASSQDLVRTFYNEQFF. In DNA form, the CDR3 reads TGCGCCAGCAGCCAAGATCTAGTTAGGACCTTCTACAATGAGCAGTTCTTC.

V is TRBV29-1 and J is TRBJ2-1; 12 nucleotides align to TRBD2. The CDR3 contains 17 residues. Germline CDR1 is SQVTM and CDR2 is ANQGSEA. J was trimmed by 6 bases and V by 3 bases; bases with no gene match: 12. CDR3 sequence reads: CSVETSGGPEQPNEQFF. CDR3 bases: TGCAGCGTTGAGACTAGCGGGGGCCCTGAGCAACCCAATGAGCAGTTCTTC.